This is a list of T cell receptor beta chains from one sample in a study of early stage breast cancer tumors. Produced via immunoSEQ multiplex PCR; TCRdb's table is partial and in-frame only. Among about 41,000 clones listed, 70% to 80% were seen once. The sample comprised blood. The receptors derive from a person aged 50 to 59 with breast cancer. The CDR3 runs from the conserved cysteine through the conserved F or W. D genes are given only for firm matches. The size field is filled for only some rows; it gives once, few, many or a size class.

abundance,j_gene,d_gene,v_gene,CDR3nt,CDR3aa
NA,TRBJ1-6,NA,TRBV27,TGTGCCAGCAGTTTAGGTTCGGTGGATAATTCACCCCTCCACTTT,CASSLGSVDNSPLHF
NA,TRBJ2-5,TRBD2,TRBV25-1,TGTGCCAGCAGCGCCGGACTAGCGGGGCTCCAAGAGACCCAGTACTTC,CASSAGLAGLQETQYF
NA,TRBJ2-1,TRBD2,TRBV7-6,TGTGCCAGCCAGGGGTGGCGGGGGGCGAATGAGCAGTTCTTC,CASQGWRGANEQFF
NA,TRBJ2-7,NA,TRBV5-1,TGCGCCAGCAGGGCACAGGATTCTTCCTACGAGCAGTACTTC,CASRAQDSSYEQYF
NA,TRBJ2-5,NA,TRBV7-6,TGTGCCAGCAGCAAGCTTACGGGGGGCCTTGAGACCCAGTACTTC,CASSKLTGGLETQYF
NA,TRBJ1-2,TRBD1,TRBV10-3,TGTGCCATCAGTGTGGGAACAGGGGGGTTCAGTGGCTACACCTTC,CAISVGTGGFSGYTF
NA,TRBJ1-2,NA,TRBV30,TGTGCCTGGAGTTTTGCAGGCGTTGGCTACACCTTC,CAWSFAGVGYTF
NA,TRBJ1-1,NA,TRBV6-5,TGTGCCAGCAGGGTTAGTATGAACACTGAAGCTTTCTTT,CASRVSMNTEAFF
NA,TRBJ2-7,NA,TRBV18,TGTGCCAGCTCACCTAACACGGGCTACGAGCAGTACTTC,CASSPNTGYEQYF
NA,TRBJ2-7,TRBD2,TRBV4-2,TGTGCCAGCAGCCAGGAACTAGCGGGATTATCCTACGAGCAGTACTTC,CASSQELAGLSYEQYF
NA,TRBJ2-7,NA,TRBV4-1,TGCGCCAGCAGCCACGGACAACAGTACGAGCAGTACTTC,CASSHGQQYEQYF
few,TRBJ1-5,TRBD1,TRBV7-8,TGTGCCAGCAGCTTCCGACAGGGTAGCAATCAGCCCCAGCATTTT,CASSFRQGSNQPQHF
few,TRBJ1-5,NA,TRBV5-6,TGTGCCAGCAGCTCCAAACACAGACAGATAGATCAGCCCCAGCATTTT,CASSSKHRQIDQPQHF
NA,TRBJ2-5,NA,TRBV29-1,TGCAGCGTTTCAGGGTCGCGGGGGCCGGAAGAGACCCAGTACTTC,CSVSGSRGPEETQYF
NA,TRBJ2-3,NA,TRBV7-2,TGTGCCAGCAGCCCCTCACCGGGGAGCACAGATACGCAGTATTTT,CASSPSPGSTDTQYF
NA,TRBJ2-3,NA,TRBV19,TGTGCCACTTTCACAGATACGCAGTATTTT,CATFTDTQYF
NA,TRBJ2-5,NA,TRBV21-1,TGTGCCAGCAGCGCCGCATTAGCGGGAAGGGAGACCCAGTACTTC,CASSAALAGRETQYF
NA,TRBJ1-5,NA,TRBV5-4,TGTGCCAGCAGCCGGGATAGCAATCAGCCCCAGCATTTT,CASSRDSNQPQHF
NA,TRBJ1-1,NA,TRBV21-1,TGTGCCAGCAGCAAAGAGGACATTGAAGCTTTCTTT,CASSKEDIEAFF
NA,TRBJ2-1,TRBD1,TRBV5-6,TGTGCCAGCAGCTTGAGTTGGGGACAGGGCTTCAATGAGCAGTTCTTC,CASSLSWGQGFNEQFF
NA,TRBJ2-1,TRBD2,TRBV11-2,TGTGCCAGCAGCTTAACGCGGGAGGGCTACAATGAGCAGTTCTTC,CASSLTREGYNEQFF
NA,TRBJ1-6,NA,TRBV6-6,TGTGCCAGCAGTTATGGGGCGGGGATAACACCCCTCCACTTT,CASSYGAGITPLHF
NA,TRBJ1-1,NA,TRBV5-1,TGCGCCAGCAGCTTGGCCAAGGCAGGCAATGCGAACACTGAAGCTTTCTTT,CASSLAKAGNANTEAFF
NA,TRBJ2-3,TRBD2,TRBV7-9,TGTGCCAGCAGCTCCGGGACTAGCGGGAGTCCAACAGATACGCAGTATTTT,CASSSGTSGSPTDTQYF
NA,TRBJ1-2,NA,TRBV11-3,TGTGCCAGCAGCTTAGGGACACTTGAGGGCTACACCTTC,CASSLGTLEGYTF
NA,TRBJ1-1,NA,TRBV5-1,TGCGCCAGCAGCTTGGAAGCAGGGGCGAACACTGAAGCTTTCTTT,CASSLEAGANTEAFF
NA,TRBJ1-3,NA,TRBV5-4,TGTGCCAGCAGCTTAAAGGGGTCTGGAAACACCATATATTTT,CASSLKGSGNTIYF
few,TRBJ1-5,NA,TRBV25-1,TGTGCCAGCAGTCCCGGGGGAGGCAATCAGCCCCAGCATTTT,CASSPGGGNQPQHF
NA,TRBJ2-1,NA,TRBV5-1,TGCGCCAGCAGCTTGGAGGGGGGGATGTACAATGAGCAGTTCTTC,CASSLEGGMYNEQFF
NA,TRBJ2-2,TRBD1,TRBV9,TGTGCCAGCAGCGTTGAGACAGGGGGCACCGGGGAGCTGTTTTTT,CASSVETGGTGELFF
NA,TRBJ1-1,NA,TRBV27,TGTGCCACCAGGGCCTTTAATATGAACACTGAAGCTTTCTTT,CATRAFNMNTEAFF
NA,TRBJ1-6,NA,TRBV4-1,TGCGCCAGCAGCCAAGAAGAACGGGGAGAAGGGCCCCTCCACTTT,CASSQEERGEGPLHF
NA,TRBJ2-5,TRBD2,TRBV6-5,TGTGCCAGCAGCCCCGGGACTAGCTCCGAGACCCAGTACTTC,CASSPGTSSETQYF
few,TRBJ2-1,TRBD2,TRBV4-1,TGCGCCAGCAGCCAGGGCCGGGGACTAGCGGGAGAACATGAGCAGTTCTTC,CASSQGRGLAGEHEQFF
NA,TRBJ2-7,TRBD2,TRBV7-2,TGTGCCAGCAGCGCCCGACTAGCGGGGACCTACGAGCAGTACTTC,CASSARLAGTYEQYF
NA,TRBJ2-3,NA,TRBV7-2,TGTGCCAGCAGCTTATTAAACACAGATACGCAGTATTTT,CASSLLNTDTQYF
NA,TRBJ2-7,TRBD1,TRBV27,TGTGCCAGCAGTTTAGCCACGACAGGGAACGAGCAGTACTTC,CASSLATTGNEQYF
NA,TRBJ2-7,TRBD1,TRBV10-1,TGCGCCAGCAGTGCCGGGACAGGGGGGAACTACGAGCAGTACTTC,CASSAGTGGNYEQYF
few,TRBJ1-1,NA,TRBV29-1,TGCAGCGTCCGAACTGGGGAAGGACACCGAACTGAAGCTTTCTTT,CSVRTGEGHRTEAFF
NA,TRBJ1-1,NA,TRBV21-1,TGTGCCTCCCCATTGATCGGACAGGGAGACACTGAAGCTTTCTTT,CASPLIGQGDTEAFF
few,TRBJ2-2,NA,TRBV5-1,TGCGCCAGCAGCTTATCTATTCAGGAGAACACCGGGGAGCTGTTTTTT,CASSLSIQENTGELFF
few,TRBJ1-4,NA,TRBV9,TGTGCCAGCAGCCCACAGATTTCTTCGGAAAAACTGTTTTTT,CASSPQISSEKLFF
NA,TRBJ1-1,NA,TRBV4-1,TGCGCCAGCAGCCAAGGACCCCTGGGCCACGAAGCTTTCTTT,CASSQGPLGHEAFF
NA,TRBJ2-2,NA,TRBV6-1,TGTGCCAGCAGTGAAGCGACTCGGGGGTGGACGAACACCGGGGAGCTGTTTTTT,CASSEATRGWTNTGELFF
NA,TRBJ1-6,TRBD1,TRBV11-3,TGTGCCAGCAGCAAGACAGGGGAGGATTCACCCCTCCACTTT,CASSKTGEDSPLHF
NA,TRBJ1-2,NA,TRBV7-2,NA,CASSVGRGSSPF
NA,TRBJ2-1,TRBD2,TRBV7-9,TGTGCCAGCAGCTTAGCCGGGACTAGCGGCGTCGGTGAGCAGTTCTTC,CASSLAGTSGVGEQFF
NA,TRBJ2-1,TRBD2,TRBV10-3,TGTGCCACCCGGACTAGCGGGGGGGCCGTTAGCTCCTACAATGAGCAGTTCTTC,CATRTSGGAVSSYNEQFF
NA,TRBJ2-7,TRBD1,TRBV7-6,TGTGCCAGCAGCGCAAGACAGGGTACCTACGAGCAGTACTTC,CASSARQGTYEQYF
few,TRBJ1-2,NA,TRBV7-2,TGTGCCAGCACCGACACAGGGCCTCCTTATGGCTACACCTTC,CASTDTGPPYGYTF
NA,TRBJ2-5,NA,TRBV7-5,TGTGCCAGAAGCTTAAACTCCGACCAAGAGACCCAGTACTTC,CARSLNSDQETQYF
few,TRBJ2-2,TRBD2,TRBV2,TGTGCCAGCAGTGATCGGGGGGGCGCAACCGGGGAGCTGTTTTTT,CASSDRGGATGELFF
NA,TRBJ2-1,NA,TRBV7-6,TGTGCCAGCAGCTTAGGCAGTTACAATGAGCAGTTCTTC,CASSLGSYNEQFF
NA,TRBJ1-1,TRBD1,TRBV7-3,TGTGCCAGCAGCTTGGCAGGGGGCTCGAACACTGAAGCTTTCTTT,CASSLAGGSNTEAFF
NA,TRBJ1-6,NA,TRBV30,TGTGCCTGGAGTGTACGGCAGGGTAATTCACCCCTCCACTTT,CAWSVRQGNSPLHF
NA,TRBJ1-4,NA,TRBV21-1,TGTGCCAATACCGGGACAGGGAGAAATGAAAAACTGTTTTTT,CANTGTGRNEKLFF
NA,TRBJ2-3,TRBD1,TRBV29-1,TGCAGCGTCCCGGGACAGTGGGCAGATACGCAGTATTTT,CSVPGQWADTQYF
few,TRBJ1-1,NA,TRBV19,TGTGCCAGTAGTGGACATGGTGAAGCTTTCTTT,CASSGHGEAFF